The clone carrying this TCR beta chain showed up many times. The data are from a study of T-cell reconstitution after alpha-beta-depleted transplantation in children. TCRbeta library preparation incorporated unique molecular identifiers. TCRdb fed the PCR reads into MiXCR, producing one record per CDR3 protein. Of some 240,000 distinct CDR3 sequences listed, around 13% are singletons. The source is a human donor who donated a stem cell graft to a child with acute lymphoblastic leukemia. The material sequenced was PBMCs from the stem cell graft donor, taken from the stem cell graft.

CDR3 DNA: TGCAGCGTGATCCCGGGGACAGGGGGCCGTATGGATCAGCCCCAGCATTTT. Its protein is CSVIPGTGGRMDQPQHF. The V gene is TRBV29-1, the J gene TRBJ1-5, with 12 nucleotides matching TRBD1. Germline values: CDR1 SQVTM, CDR2 ANQGSEA. CDR3 length: 17 amino acids. Trimming at V came to 6 bases and at J to 5 bases, leaving 14 bases not matched to a gene. Together with reference TRBV29-1 and TRBJ1-5, the CDR3 gives the full variable domain: SAVISQKPSRDICQRGTSLTIQCQVDSQVTMMFWYRQQPGQSLTLIATANQGSEATYESGFVIDKFPISRPNLTFSTLTVSNMSPEDSSIYLCSVIPGTGGRMDQPQHFGDGTRLSIL.